This is a list of T cell receptor beta chains from one sample in a study of shared clonotypes between healthy human individuals. Method: immunoSEQ multiplex PCR; TCRdb's copy keeps in-frame clones and lacks some. The sample has under 150,000 clones; approximately 70% are singletons. Sequencing was done on a sample of memory CD8+ T cells sorted from blood. These receptors all stem from a woman in her 30s in good health. The CDR3 runs from the conserved cysteine through the conserved F or W. A D gene is named only where the DNA matches it firmly. Rows give clone size only sometimes, using once, few, many, or a class for an expanded clone.

V gene	J gene	clone size	D gene	CDR3 protein	CDR3 DNA
TRBV19	TRBJ1-5	NA	TRBD1	CASSVRDRNQPQHF	TGTGCCAGTAGTGTCCGGGACAGGAATCAGCCCCAGCATTTT
TRBV7-9	TRBJ2-3	NA	TRBD1	CASSFGTDSRNWDTQYF	TGTGCCAGCAGCTTTGGGACAGACTCTCGGAATTGGGATACGCAGTATTTT
TRBV2	TRBJ2-7	NA	NA	CASIGAVRTYEQYF	TGTGCCAGCATCGGGGCGGTCAGGACCTACGAGCAGTACTTC
TRBV28	TRBJ1-1	NA	TRBD1	CASSSWTGRNTEAFF	TGTGCCAGCAGTTCTTGGACAGGTCGGAACACTGAAGCTTTCTTT
TRBV6-5	TRBJ1-5	many	NA	CASRAWQGSNQPQHF	TGTGCCAGCAGGGCTTGGCAGGGCAGCAATCAGCCCCAGCATTTT
TRBV30	TRBJ2-1	NA	TRBD2	CAWNRGGSYNEQFF	TGTGCCTGGAATCGGGGGGGGTCCTACAATGAGCAGTTCTTC
TRBV6-1	TRBJ2-2	many	TRBD1	CASSEGQGAPGELFF	TGTGCCAGCAGTGAGGGACAGGGGGCCCCCGGGGAGCTGTTTTTT
TRBV7-9	TRBJ2-7	few	NA	CASSLSEGSLEQYF	TGTGCCAGCAGCTTATCAGAAGGGTCGCTCGAGCAGTACTTC
TRBV19	TRBJ2-1	NA	TRBD1	CASSLRDREYNEQFF	TGTGCCAGTAGTCTTCGGGACAGGGAGTACAATGAGCAGTTCTTC
TRBV27	TRBJ2-3	NA	NA	CASSLSLGTQYF	TGTGCCAGCAGTTTATCGCTGGGTACGCAGTATTTT
TRBV13	TRBJ2-2	few	NA	CASSLPRTGELFF	TGTGCCAGCAGCCTCCCAAGGACCGGGGAGCTGTTTTTT
TRBV11-2	TRBJ2-2	few	NA	CASSLVGRITGELFF	TGTGCCAGCAGCTTAGTGGGCCGGATCACCGGGGAGCTGTTTTTT
TRBV6-4	TRBJ2-3	many	TRBD2	CASSAGLGGKDTQYF	TGTGCCAGCAGTGCCGGACTAGGCGGGAAGGATACGCAGTATTTT
TRBV27	TRBJ2-5	NA	NA	CASSPLYDIIETQYF	TGTGCCAGCAGTCCCCTTTACGACATAATCGAGACCCAGTACTTC
TRBV7-9	TRBJ1-6	NA	NA	CATRTDRGSPLHF	TGTGCCACCCGGACCGATCGGGGTTCACCCCTCCACTTT
TRBV21-1	TRBJ2-7	few	NA	CASSKKSTLEQYF	TGTGCCAGCAGCAAAAAGAGTACCCTCGAGCAGTACTTC
TRBV27	TRBJ2-1	NA	TRBD1	CASSPPEGAWTEQFF	TGTGCCAGCAGTCCCCCCGAGGGGGCATGGACCGAGCAGTTCTTC
TRBV29-1	TRBJ1-4	NA	NA	CSTREGPDEKLFF	TGCAGCACCCGGGAGGGGCCCGATGAAAAACTGTTTTTT
TRBV4-1	TRBJ2-7	once	NA	CASSHNYEQYF	TGCGCCAGCAGCCACAATTACGAGCAGTACTTC
TRBV6-1	TRBJ1-5	NA	NA	CASTGVGAVQPQHF	TGTGCCAGCACGGGAGTGGGGGCAGTTCAGCCCCAGCATTTT
TRBV4-1	TRBJ1-2	NA	NA	CASSQERRRGADGYTF	TGCGCCAGCAGCCAAGAACGGCGCCGGGGCGCCGATGGCTACACCTTC
TRBV6-1	TRBJ1-1	many	NA	CASSGRENTEAFF	TGTGCCAGCTCGGGCAGGGAGAACACTGAAGCTTTCTTT
TRBV28	TRBJ1-5	few	TRBD1	CASTPVDRGQPQHF	TGTGCCAGCACCCCAGTGGACAGGGGACAGCCCCAGCATTTT
TRBV19	TRBJ2-7	NA	NA	CASSSLLAETYEQYF	TGTGCCAGTAGTTCCTTACTAGCAGAGACCTACGAGCAGTACTTC
TRBV19	TRBJ1-5	NA	NA	CASSSLAFSPAGVDQPQHF	TGTGCCAGTAGTTCTCTGGCCTTTTCACCCGCGGGCGTTGATCAGCCCCAGCATTTT
TRBV7-6	TRBJ2-7	NA	TRBD2	CASSPGTSDLEQYF	TGTGCCAGCAGCCCCGGGACTAGCGATCTCGAGCAGTACTTC
TRBV10-3	TRBJ1-1	NA	NA	CAISESSRVLIEAFF	TGTGCCATCAGTGAGTCGTCCAGGGTCCTAATTGAAGCTTTCTTT
TRBV7-6	TRBJ1-2	NA	TRBD1	CASSLGQGLFYGYTF	TGTGCCAGCAGCTTAGGACAGGGACTTTTCTATGGCTACACCTTC
TRBV28	TRBJ2-7	few	TRBD2	CASSLFGASGIKVWVSSYEQYF	TGTGCCAGCAGTTTATTTGGGGCCAGCGGGATTAAGGTGTGGGTCTCATCATACGAGCAGTACTTC
TRBV7-9	TRBJ2-3	NA	NA	CASSPPVAESTDTQYF	TGTGCCAGCAGCCCCCCGGTGGCGGAAAGCACAGATACGCAGTATTTT
TRBV18	TRBJ2-7	NA	NA	CASSSTESSYEQYF	TGTGCCAGCTCTTCGACCGAGAGCTCCTACGAGCAGTACTTC
TRBV7-2	TRBJ1-5	NA	NA	CASSLSNGPSNQPQHF	TGTGCCAGCAGCTTAAGTAACGGACCGAGCAATCAGCCCCAGCATTTT
TRBV4-1	TRBJ1-3	NA	TRBD1	CASSQGQGSVGTIYF	TGCGCCAGCAGCCAAGGACAGGGCTCCGTCGGCACCATATATTTT
TRBV12-2	TRBJ2-1	few	NA	CASRLGVNEQFF	TGTGCAAGTCGCTTAGGGGTCAATGAGCAGTTCTTC
TRBV5-6	TRBJ2-6	NA	NA	CASTSRGLSGANVLTF	TGTGCCAGCACCAGCCGGGGCTTATCTGGGGCCAACGTCCTGACTTTC
TRBV5-6	TRBJ2-2	NA	TRBD2	CASSRGLDRTGELFF	TGTGCCAGCAGCAGGGGACTAGATCGCACCGGGGAGCTGTTTTTT
TRBV15	TRBJ2-2	many	TRBD2	CATSTPSGRAAGELFF	TGTGCCACCAGCACTCCTAGCGGGAGGGCCGCCGGGGAGCTGTTTTTT
TRBV10-3	TRBJ2-7	NA	NA	CAGGTRRYEQYF	TGTGCTGGGGGAACACGTAGGTACGAGCAGTACTTC
TRBV6-1	TRBJ1-1	few	TRBD1	CASSEDAGGGPGRTF	TGTGCCAGCAGTGAGGACGCAGGGGGCGGTCCAGGACGGACATTT
TRBV14	TRBJ1-1	NA	TRBD1	CASSPPRDRGLSTEAFF	TGTGCCAGCAGCCCTCCTCGGGACAGGGGGCTTAGCACTGAAGCTTTCTTT
TRBV5-1	TRBJ1-1	NA	TRBD1	CATRALGQGGTEAFF	TGCGCCACCCGGGCCCTTGGACAGGGAGGAACTGAAGCTTTCTTT
TRBV20-1	TRBJ1-2	NA	TRBD1	CSSGGLSGYTF	TGCAGCTCAGGGGGCTTATCTGGCTACACCTTC
TRBV19	TRBJ1-5	NA	NA	CASRSAGQYSNQPQHF	TGTGCCAGTAGATCGGCGGGACAATATAGCAATCAGCCCCAGCATTTT